Reported below is one TCR beta chain. Here immunoSEQ multiplex PCR was the method, and the copy in TCRdb shows in-frame clones only, minus some. This table has 90,000 to 120,000 clones, under 85% appearing once. Urothelial carcinoma affected the patients, and it was locally advanced or metastatic. The source of the sample is a study of PD-L1 blockade in urothelial cancer. Study at large: About 85% of the roughly 30 patients were males with bladder-origin urothelial cancer. Once treatment had started, blood was analyzed at 3 weeks (second dose) and again at 6 weeks.

The TCR was taken from a man in his fifties with urothelial cancer. The starting material was PBMCs, obtained around atezolizumab (anti-PD-L1) treatment.

CDR3 nucleotides: TGCGCCAGCAGCCCTCTGGGACTAGCGGGAGCGGAGGAGCAGTACTTC. It specifies CASSPLGLAGAEEQYF. J is TRBJ2-7 and V is TRBV5-1; 14 bases are shared with TRBD2. The CDR3 sequence is 16 residues long. Per germline, CDR1 SGHRS and CDR2 YFSETQ. V was pared by 4 bases and J by 7 bases, with 10 bases of the junction left unmatched.